The next 29 T cell receptor beta chains were all read from a single sample in a study of blood T cell repertoires in COVID-19. Clones were read by immunoSEQ multiplex PCR, and TCRdb kept only the in-frame ones, dropping some. The repertoire includes about 320,000 clones, approximately 88% of them detected once, and under 2% sits in the top ten. Sequences were obtained from peripheral blood. The receptors shown here come from a woman in her twenties or thirties with COVID-19, enrolled during active disease.

The rearrangement uses TRBV6-5 and TRBJ1-1, with 7 bases fitting TRBD1. Germline-derived CDR1 and CDR2 are MNHEY and SVGAGI. Unmatched junction bases numbered 8, after V lost 5 bases and J lost 5 bases. CDR3 size: 14 residues. CDR3 coding DNA: TGTGCCAGCAGTAAGCCGGGACAGAGGACTGAAGCTTTCTTT. Its protein product is CASSKPGQRTEAFF.

This clone was picked up one time. The chain joins TRBV7-9 to TRBJ1-4; D gene unclear. Germline V gene lookup returns CDR1 SEHNR and CDR2 FQNEAQ (reference sequence). CDR3 length: 15 residues. Trimming removed 1 base from V and 7 bases from J, with 13 bases in between. CDR3 nucleotides: TGTGCCAGCAGCTTAGGGCGGGGTGTAAGTGAAAAACTGTTTTTT. Translated, it gives CASSLGRGVSEKLFF.

This clone was seen a few times. V and J are TRBV19 and TRBJ1-1, with a weak D call TRBD1 (5 bases). CDR3 length equals 16 residues. Germline CDR1 reads LNHDA; CDR2 reads SQIVND (reference sequence). The V gene lost 1 base and the J gene lost 1 base, with 13 bases spanning the gap. CDR3 nucleotides: TGTGCCAGTAGTATAGCGTCTCGGGGGAAGAACACTGAAGCTTTCTTT. Encoded protein: CASSIASRGKNTEAFF.

This sequence joins TRBV27 and TRBJ2-3, with TRBD2 matching over 11 bases. Germline lookup yields CDR1 MNHEY and CDR2 SMNVEV (reference sequence). The CDR3 is 16 residues long. V dropped 5 bases and J dropped 2; count of bases not matched to a gene: 6. CDR3 protein: CASSGTSGGFTDTQYF. Written as DNA, the CDR3 is TGTGCCAGCAGTGGTACTAGCGGGGGATTCACAGATACGCAGTATTTT.

This chain uses TRBV13 with TRBJ2-2, with 12 bases aligning to TRBD2. Germline V gives CDR1 PRHDT, CDR2 FYEKMQ (reference sequence). This CDR3 has 16 amino acids. V lost 6 bases and J lost 0; bases outside the gene matches: 2. The CDR3 is CASRWTSGANTGELFF. In nucleotides, the CDR3 is TGTGCCAGCAGATGGACTAGCGGGGCGAACACCGGGGAGCTGTTTTTT.

The chain combines TRBV7-9 with TRBJ2-1, with D perhaps matching TRBD1 (5 bases). Germline CDR1 reads SEHNR; CDR2 reads FQNEAQ (reference sequence). The V and J ends lost 5 bases and 1 base respectively, with 12 bases between them. This CDR3 comprises 15 residues. The CDR3 DNA sequence: TGTGCCAGCAGCCCCGACAGTTGGTCCTACAATGAGCAGTTCTTC. Its translation is CASSPDSWSYNEQFF.

This chain connects TRBV24-1 to TRBJ1-2, with TRBD1 as a possible D gene (6 bases). This CDR3 comprises 15 residues. V lost 2 bases to trimming and J lost 8 bases, with 17 bases between them. The germline V gene encodes CDR1 KGHDR and CDR2 SFDVKD. CDR3: CATSDSRGSPRGYTF. The CDR3 DNA is TGTGCCACCAGTGATTCCAGGGGATCTCCTAGAGGCTACACCTTC.

The V and J genes are TRBV9 and TRBJ2-5; tentatively, D is TRBD2 (5 bases). Germline CDR1 is SGDLS and CDR2 is YYNGEE. V was shortened by 4 bases and J by 5 bases, with 18 bases between the two germline ends. The CDR3 spans 15 residues. The DNA of the CDR3 is TGTGCCAGCAGCCTCGGGGTCCTGGGATTTGAGACCCAGTACTTC. This translates into CASSLGVLGFETQYF.

The CDR3, as DNA: TGCGCCAGCAGTCGAGGGGGCCTTGAAGGTTACTTAGCCAAAAACATTCAGTACTTC. Translating it yields CASSRGGLEGYLAKNIQYF. The chain combines TRBV23-1 with TRBJ2-4, with TRBD1 matching over 7 bases. TRBV23-1 is identified as an open reading frame with a role that is uncertain. The V and J ends lost 4 bases and 0 bases, in that order; junction bases with no gene match: 15. CDR3 length equals 19 residues.

V is TRBV5-1 and J is TRBJ1-1; 8 nucleotides match TRBD1. CDR1 and CDR2 (germline): SGHRS, YFSETQ. The junction had 5 bases not matched to a gene; V was cut back by 3 bases and J by 7 bases. This CDR3 has 13 residues. The CDR3 nucleotides are TGCGCCAGCAGCTCTGGACAGGGTGGTGAAGCTTTCTTT. It translates to CASSSGQGGEAFF.

Here the CDR3 DNA reads TGTGCCAGCAGCACTGGACAGGGTTTAAAAGCTTTCTTT. Its translation: CASSTGQGLKAFF. This chain uses TRBV21-1 with TRBJ1-1; TRBD1, the D gene given by the table, was not confirmed from the DNA. TRBV21-1 is shown as a pseudogene. The CDR3 sequence is 13 residues long.

This clone has only one observation. This chain links TRBV18 with TRBJ1-5, with D perhaps TRBD1 (5 bases). This CDR3 has 18 amino acids. V lost 3 bases and J 3 bases, leaving 21 bases between the germline ends. Germline CDR1 reads KGHSH; CDR2 reads LQKENI. CDR3 sequence: CASSPQGSTYGINQPQHF. The CDR3 coding sequence is TGTGCCAGCTCACCCCAGGGCAGCACCTACGGCATCAATCAGCCCCAGCATTTT.

The chain has TRBV6-5 and TRBJ1-5; D may be TRBD1 (6 bases). Trimming left V 6 bases short and J 5 bases short, with 11 bases between. This CDR3 is built from 13 residues. Germline lookup yields CDR1 MNHEY and CDR2 SVGAGI. CDR3 coding DNA: TGTGCCAGCAGGAGACAGGCGGATCAGCCCCAGCATTTT. Protein sequence: CASRRQADQPQHF.

The rearrangement uses TRBV18 and TRBJ1-6, with D perhaps matching TRBD1 (6 bases). The germline V gene has CDR1 KGHSH and CDR2 LQKENI. The CDR3 runs 14 residues. Trimming left V 2 bases short and J 14 bases short, with 16 bases between. The CDR3: CASSPVRGEITLHF. The DNA of the CDR3 is TGTGCCAGCTCACCAGTCAGGGGAGAGATCACCCTCCACTTT.

The chain employs TRBV14 and TRBJ2-4, with 9 bases that match TRBD1. V lost 5 bases to trimming and J lost 6 bases; unmatched junction nucleotides: 11. Germline V lookup: CDR1 SGHDN, CDR2 FVKESK. The CDR3 loop spans 16 amino acids. The CDR3 protein is CASSEAGTGWRNIQYF. CDR3 nucleotides: TGTGCCAGCAGCGAGGCCGGGACAGGGTGGAGAAACATTCAGTACTTC.

In this sample, this clone turned up a few times. The rearrangement links TRBV7-7 to TRBJ1-6, with a tentative D call TRBD1 (5 bases). The CDR3 is 14 residues long. Trimming pared 6 bases from V and 5 bases from J, leaving 11 bases between. Germline V gene data show CDR1 as SSHAT and CDR2 as FNYEAQ (reference sequence). The CDR3 DNA sequence: TGTGCCAGCAGTTCGGGACTCGATAATTCACCCCTCCACTTT. This codes for CASSSGLDNSPLHF.

The V gene is TRBV9, the J gene TRBJ2-2; D uncertain. CDR1 is SGDLS, CDR2 YYNGEE, per germline. The germline V and J ends were trimmed by 0 bases and 7 bases, with 10 bases remaining between them. The CDR3 is 14 residues long. CDR3 region: CASSVVVRDGELFF. The CDR3 coding sequence is TGTGCCAGCAGCGTAGTAGTTCGCGACGGGGAGCTGTTTTTT.

The chain carries TRBV11-3 and TRBJ2-2; 7 positions agree with TRBD2. V gave up 5 bases and J gave up 6 bases; unmatched junction bases: 6. This CDR3 has 14 amino acids. Per the germline V gene, CDR1 is SGHNT and CDR2 is YENEEA. The CDR3 DNA follows: TGTGCCAGCAGCATTGGGGGGGACGCCGGGGAGCTGTTTTTT. The encoded protein is CASSIGGDAGELFF. Drawing the rest from reference TRBV11-3 and TRBJ2-2, the complete variable domain is EAGVVQSPRYKIIEKKQPVAFWCNPISGHNTLYWYLQNLGQGPELLIRYENEEAVDDSQLPKDRFSAERLKGVDSTLKIQPAELGDSAVYLCASSIGGDAGELFFGEGSRLTVL.

The chain combines TRBV9 with TRBJ1-3, with 8 bases fitting TRBD1. In germline, CDR1 is SGDLS, CDR2 YYNGEE. The CDR3 spans 15 residues. The ends lost 8 bases at V and 0 bases at J; junction bases unmatched: 7. The CDR3 DNA reads TGTGCCAGTGGGCAGGGGGCATACTCTGGAAACACCATATATTTT. Amino acids: CASGQGAYSGNTIYF.

This clone was counted once. CDR3 sequence reads: CASSQERRGEKLFF. The CDR3 DNA sequence: TGCGCCAGCAGCCAAGAACGCAGGGGGGAAAAACTGTTTTTT. The gene calls are TRBV4-1 and TRBJ1-4, with 7 bases fitting TRBD1. The V gene's germline CDR1 is MGHRA and CDR2 YSYEKL. J gave up 8 bases and V 0 bases, and 3 bases lay outside the gene matches. This CDR3 is built from 14 residues.

The rearrangement links TRBV18 to TRBJ1-2; 7 nucleotides line up with TRBD1. The germline gives CDR1 KGHSH, CDR2 LQKENI. The junction had 5 bases not matched to a gene; V was cut back by 3 bases and J by 4 bases. This CDR3 contains 14 residues. This CDR3 reads CASSPIEGAYGYTF. The CDR3 DNA follows: TGTGCCAGCTCACCGATCGAGGGGGCCTATGGCTACACCTTC.

The rearrangement links TRBV7-2 to TRBJ2-5; the D gene is possibly TRBD2 (5 bases). The CDR3 runs 13 residues. Germline loops: CDR1 SGHTA, CDR2 FQGNSA. V lost 5 bases, J lost 9 bases, and 16 bases lay in between. CDR3 nucleotides: TGTGCCAGCAGCCTGGGAGTCCAAGGGCCCCAGTACTTC. The encoded protein is CASSLGVQGPQYF.

The chain joins TRBV4-1 to TRBJ2-1; TRBD1 agrees at 8 bases. This CDR3 region has 15 residues. CDR1 and CDR2 (germline): MGHRA, YSYEKL. J lost 4 bases, V lost 3 bases, and 5 bases had no gene match. This CDR3 reads CASSQGQVSYNEQFF. The CDR3 region has the DNA TGCGCCAGCAGCCAGGGACAGGTGTCGTACAATGAGCAGTTCTTC.

This chain links TRBV19 with TRBJ2-4; D may be TRBD1 (6 bases). Germline V gene lookup returns CDR1 LNHDA and CDR2 SQIVND (reference sequence). This CDR3 region has 13 residues. The V end was cut by 4 bases, the J end by 7 bases, with 11 bases between. CDR3 coding DNA: TGTGCCAGTAGTAATCAGGGGCTGAACATTCAGTACTTC. It yields the protein CASSNQGLNIQYF.

This chain joins TRBV20-1 and TRBJ2-1; 11 bases are a match to TRBD1. This CDR3 has 15 amino acids. Germline values: CDR1 DFQATT, CDR2 SNEGSKA (reference sequence). After removal of 3 bases from V and 8 bases from J, the junction contained 9 bases not matched to a gene. The CDR3 sequence is CSASPGQGAWHEQFF. The DNA of the CDR3 is TGCAGTGCTAGTCCCGGACAGGGGGCGTGGCATGAGCAGTTCTTC.

The chain couples TRBV11-3 to TRBJ2-3; D is perhaps TRBD1 (6 bases). From germline, CDR1 is SGHNT and CDR2 YENEEA. Trimming left V 3 bases short and J 4 bases short, with 14 bases between. This CDR3 region has 15 residues. The CDR3 sequence: CASSFGGGSSDTQYF. The DNA of the CDR3 is TGTGCCAGCAGCTTTGGTGGGGGCAGTTCAGATACGCAGTATTTT.

The chain links TRBV7-9 to TRBJ1-6; the D is unclear. The ends were cut back, 5 bases at V and 14 bases at J, with 16 bases in the middle. CDR1 and CDR2 (germline): SEHNR, FQNEAQ (reference sequence). There are 13 residues in the CDR3. The CDR3 is CASSQTGNSALHF. CDR3 sequence (DNA): TGTGCCAGCAGCCAAACGGGGAATTCGGCCCTCCACTTT. The full variable domain, its missing parts supplied by reference TRBV7-9 and TRBJ1-6, is DTGVSQNPRHKITKRGQNVTFRCDPISEHNRLYWYRQTLGQGPEFLTYFQNEAQLEKSRLLSDRFSAERPKGSFSTLEIQRTEQGDSAMYLCASSQTGNSALHFGNGTRLTVT.

For this clone: Other DNA sequences in the same sample also yield this CDR3. V is TRBV7-9 and J is TRBJ2-7; TRBD2 might be the D (6 bases). There are 15 residues in the CDR3. In germline, CDR1 is SEHNR, CDR2 FQNEAQ (reference sequence). The germline V and J ends were trimmed by 1 base and 0 bases, with 10 bases remaining between them. The CDR3 sequence: CASSLVSGGSYEQYF. The CDR3 DNA follows: TGTGCCAGCAGCTTAGTTTCCGGGGGCTCCTACGAGCAGTACTTC.

V is TRBV19 and J is TRBJ2-5; D remains unclear. CDR1 and CDR2 (germline): LNHDA, SQIVND (reference sequence). The CDR3 loop spans 14 amino acids. Trimming cost V 6 bases and J 5 bases, with 16 bases left between them. The CDR3 DNA sequence: TGTGCCAGTAGGCCCTCAGGTCCCGCGGAGACCCAGTACTTC. Translation gives CASRPSGPAETQYF.